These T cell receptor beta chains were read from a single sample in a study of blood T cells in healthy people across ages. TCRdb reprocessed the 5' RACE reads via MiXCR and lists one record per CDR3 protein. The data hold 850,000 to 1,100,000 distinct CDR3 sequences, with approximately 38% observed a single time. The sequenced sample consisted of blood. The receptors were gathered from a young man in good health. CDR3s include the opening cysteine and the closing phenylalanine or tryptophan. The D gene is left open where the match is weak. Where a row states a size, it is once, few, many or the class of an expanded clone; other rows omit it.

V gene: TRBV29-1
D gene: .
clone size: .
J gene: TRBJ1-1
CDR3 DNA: TGCAGCGTTGACCGGGGCGGGATGAACACTGAAGCTTTCTTT
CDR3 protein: CSVDRGGMNTEAFF

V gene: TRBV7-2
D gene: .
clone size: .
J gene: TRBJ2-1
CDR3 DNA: TGTGCCAGCAGCTTAGCGGAAGGGGGGTGGAGCTCCTACAATGAGCAGTTCTTC
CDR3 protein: CASSLAEGGWSSYNEQFF

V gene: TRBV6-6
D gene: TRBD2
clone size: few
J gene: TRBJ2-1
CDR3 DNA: TGTGCCAGCAGTTACCCCGGACTAGCATCCGGCAATGAGCAGTTCTTC
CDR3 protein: CASSYPGLASGNEQFF

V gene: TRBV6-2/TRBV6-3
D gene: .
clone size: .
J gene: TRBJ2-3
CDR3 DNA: TGTGCCAGCAGCCCCCACAGGAGGTCCACAGATACGCAGTATTTT
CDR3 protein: CASSPHRRSTDTQYF

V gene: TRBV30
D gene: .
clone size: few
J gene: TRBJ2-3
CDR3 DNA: TGTGCCGGCCGACCCGGTGGAACGCAGTATTTT
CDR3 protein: CAGRPGGTQYF

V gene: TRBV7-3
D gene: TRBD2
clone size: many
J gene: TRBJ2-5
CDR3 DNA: TGTGCCAGCAGCACCTCTAGCGGGCCAGAGACCCAGTACTTC
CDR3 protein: CASSTSSGPETQYF

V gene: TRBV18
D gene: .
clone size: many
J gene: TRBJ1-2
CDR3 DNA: TGTGCCAGCAGTCCCGACAGGACCTATGGCTACACCTTC
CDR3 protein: CASSPDRTYGYTF

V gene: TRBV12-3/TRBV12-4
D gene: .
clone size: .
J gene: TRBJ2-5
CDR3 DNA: TGTGCCAGCAGTGGGATATTAAACCCAGAGACCCAGTACTTC
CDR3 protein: CASSGILNPETQYF

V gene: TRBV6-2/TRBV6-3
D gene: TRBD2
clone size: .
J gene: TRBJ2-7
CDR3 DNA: TGTGCCAGCAGTTACGGGAGGGGCCACAACTACGAGCAGTACTTC
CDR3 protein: CASSYGRGHNYEQYF

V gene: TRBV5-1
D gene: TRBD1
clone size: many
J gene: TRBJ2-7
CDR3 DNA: TGCGCCAGCAGCCCGACAGGGGACTACGAGCAGTACTTC
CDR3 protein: CASSPTGDYEQYF

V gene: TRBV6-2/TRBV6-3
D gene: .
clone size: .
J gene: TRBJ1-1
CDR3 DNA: TGTGCCAGCAGTTACTCCCAGGGACATCTGAACACTGAAGCTTTCTTT
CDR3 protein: CASSYSQGHLNTEAFF

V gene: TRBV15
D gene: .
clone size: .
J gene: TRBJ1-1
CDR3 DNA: TGTGCCACCAGCAGAGATATAGGGGTGAACACTGAAGCTTTCTTT
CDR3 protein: CATSRDIGVNTEAFF

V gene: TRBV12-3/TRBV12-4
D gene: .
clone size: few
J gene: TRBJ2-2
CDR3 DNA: TGTGCCAGCAGTCGGACGGCCTTCACCGGGGAGCTGTTTTTT
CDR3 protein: CASSRTAFTGELFF

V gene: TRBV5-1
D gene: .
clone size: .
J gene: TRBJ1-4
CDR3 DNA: TGCGCCAGCAGCGGGACAAGTTCAACTAATGAAAAACTGTTTTTT
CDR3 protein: CASSGTSSTNEKLFF

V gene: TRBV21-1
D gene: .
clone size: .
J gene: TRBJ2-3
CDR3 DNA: TGTGCCAGCGGGGGGCCAGATACGCAGTATTTT
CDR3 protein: CASGGPDTQYF

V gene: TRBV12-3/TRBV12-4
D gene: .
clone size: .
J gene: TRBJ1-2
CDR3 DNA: TGTGCCAGCAGTTTTTCCGGGACCGACTATGGCTACACCTTC
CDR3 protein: CASSFSGTDYGYTF

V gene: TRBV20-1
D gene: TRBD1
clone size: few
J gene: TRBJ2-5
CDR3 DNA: TGCAGTGCGATCAGATGGGACAGCCAAGAGACCCAGTACTTC
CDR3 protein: CSAIRWDSQETQYF

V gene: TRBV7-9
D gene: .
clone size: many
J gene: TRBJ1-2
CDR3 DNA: TGTGCCAGCAGCCGTCCAGGGAACTATGGCTACACCTTC
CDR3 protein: CASSRPGNYGYTF

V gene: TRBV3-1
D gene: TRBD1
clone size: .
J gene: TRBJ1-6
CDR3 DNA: TGTGCCAGCAGCCACGGCGGGACAGCGCTTAATTCACCCCTCCACTTT
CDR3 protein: CASSHGGTALNSPLHF

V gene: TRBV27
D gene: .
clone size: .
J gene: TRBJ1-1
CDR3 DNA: TGTGCCAGCAGTTTAAATTCGGGGGACAAGAACACTGAAGCTTTCTTT
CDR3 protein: CASSLNSGDKNTEAFF

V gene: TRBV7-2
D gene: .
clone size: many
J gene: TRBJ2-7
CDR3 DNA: TGTGCCAGCAGCTTAGAGGGTTTCTACGAGCAGTACTTC
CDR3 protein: CASSLEGFYEQYF

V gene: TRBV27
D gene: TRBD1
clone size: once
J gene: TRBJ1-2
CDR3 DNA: TGTGCCAGCACAACAGGGGATACTAACTATGGCTACACCTTC
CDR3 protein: CASTTGDTNYGYTF

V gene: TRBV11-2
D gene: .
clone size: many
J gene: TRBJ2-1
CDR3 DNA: TGTGCCAGCAGCTTAGATAGACTAAACAATGAGCAGTTCTTC
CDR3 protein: CASSLDRLNNEQFF

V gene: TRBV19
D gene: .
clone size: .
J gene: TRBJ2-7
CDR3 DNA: TGTGCCAGTAGTATATCAGAGGAGTCCTACAATGAGCAGTACTTC
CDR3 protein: CASSISEESYNEQYF

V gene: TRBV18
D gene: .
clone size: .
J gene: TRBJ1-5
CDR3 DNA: TGTGCCAGCTCACCAAATAGCGGGAGCAATCAGCCCCAGCATTTT
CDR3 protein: CASSPNSGSNQPQHF

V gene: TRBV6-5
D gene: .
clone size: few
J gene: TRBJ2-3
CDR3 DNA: TGTGCCAGCAGCCCGGACTTTCCAGACACAGATACGCAGTATTTT
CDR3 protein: CASSPDFPDTDTQYF

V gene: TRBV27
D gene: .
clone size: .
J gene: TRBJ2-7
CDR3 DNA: TGTGCCGGCAGTTTACGGCTGACTTCCTACGAGCAGTACTTC
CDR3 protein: CAGSLRLTSYEQYF

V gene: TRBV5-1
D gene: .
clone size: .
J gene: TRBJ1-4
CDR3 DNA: TGCGCCAGCAGCCCCCCGGCATTCCCTAATGAAAAACTGTTTTTT
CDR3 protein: CASSPPAFPNEKLFF

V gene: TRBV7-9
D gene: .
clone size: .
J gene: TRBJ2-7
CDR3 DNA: TGTGCCAGCAGCTCACCGTCCGCAGGGAGGAACGAGCAGTACTTC
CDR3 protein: CASSSPSAGRNEQYF

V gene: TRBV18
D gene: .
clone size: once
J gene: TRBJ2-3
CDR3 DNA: TGTGCCAACTTAGAGACGGGGACAGATACGCAGTATTTT
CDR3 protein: CANLETGTDTQYF

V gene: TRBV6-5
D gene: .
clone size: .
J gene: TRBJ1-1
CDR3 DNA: TGTGCCAGCAGCTATAGACAGGAGGGCACTGAAGCTTTCTTT
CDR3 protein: CASSYRQEGTEAFF

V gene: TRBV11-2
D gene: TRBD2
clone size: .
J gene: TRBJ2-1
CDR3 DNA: TGTGCCAGCAGCTTAGCTCCCGGGACTATCCGGTTCTTC
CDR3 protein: CASSLAPGTIRFF

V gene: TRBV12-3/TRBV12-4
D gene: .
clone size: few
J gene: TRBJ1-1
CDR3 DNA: TGTGCCAGCAGTAGACAGGAGGAAGCTTTCTTT
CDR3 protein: CASSRQEEAFF

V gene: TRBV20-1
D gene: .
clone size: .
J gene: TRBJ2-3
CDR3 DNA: TGCAGTGCCTTGCGCGTGAGGGCATACACAGATACGCAGTATTTT
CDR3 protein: CSALRVRAYTDTQYF

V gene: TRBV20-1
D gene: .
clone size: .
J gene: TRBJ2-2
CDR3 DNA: TGCAGTGCTAGGCTTACCCCGGCGAACACCGGGGAGCTGTTTTTT
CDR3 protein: CSARLTPANTGELFF

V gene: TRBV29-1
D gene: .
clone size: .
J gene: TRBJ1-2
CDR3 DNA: TGCAGCGTTGACAGGCAACTCTATGGCTGCACCTTC
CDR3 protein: CSVDRQLYGCTF